Listed below are T cell receptor beta chains from one sample, sequenced in a study of tumor-infiltrating lymphocytes in localized non-small cell lung cancer. The data were produced by immunoSEQ multiplex PCR, yet TCRdb's version contains in-frame clones alone and is incomplete. Of 15,000 to 20,000 clones listed, about three quarters were seen once; the top ten hold 4.9%. Sequencing input: lung tumor tissue. Every receptor here comes from a human donor with non-small cell lung cancer. The CDR3 runs from the conserved cysteine through the conserved F or W. D genes are given only for firm matches. Rows give clone size only sometimes, using once, few, many, or a class for an expanded clone.

cdr3_aa	cdr3_nt	v_call	j_call	d_call	clone_size
CASSDSGGAGSRNQPQHF	TGTGCCAGCAGTGACTCAGGAGGGGCAGGGTCTCGAAATCAGCCCCAGCATTTT	TRBV6-4	TRBJ1-5	-	-
CASSPGLAGDDTQYF	TGTGCCAGCAGCCCGGGACTAGCGGGAGACGATACGCAGTATTTT	TRBV7-9	TRBJ2-3	TRBD2	-
CSALGVSDTQYF	TGCAGCGCCCTGGGGGTCTCGGATACGCAGTATTTT	TRBV29-1	TRBJ2-3	-	-
CASAFSGTNYNEQFF	TGTGCCAGCGCCTTTTCCGGGACTAATTACAATGAGCAGTTCTTC	TRBV28	TRBJ2-1	TRBD2	-
CTSSQSGNGYTF	TGCACCAGCAGCCAGTCTGGGAACGGCTACACCTTC	TRBV1	TRBJ1-2	-	-
CASRQYGYTF	TGTGCCAGCAGACAGTATGGCTACACCTTC	TRBV28	TRBJ1-2	-	-
CASARTGGLSETQYF	TGTGCCAGCGCCCGGACAGGGGGCTTGTCGGAGACCCAGTACTTC	TRBV11-1	TRBJ2-5	TRBD1	-
CASSETSGVLIEQFF	TGTGCCAGCAGCGAGACTAGCGGGGTCCTGATTGAGCAGTTCTTC	TRBV7-6	TRBJ2-1	TRBD2	-
CASSAPAWTGDSEQFF	TGTGCCAGCAGTGCCCCCGCCTGGACAGGGGATAGTGAGCAGTTCTTC	TRBV28	TRBJ2-1	TRBD1	-
CASRRQGGGSLPYEQYF	TGTGCCAGCAGACGCCAGGGGGGCGGGAGCCTACCGTACGAGCAGTACTTC	TRBV7-2	TRBJ2-7	-	-
CASTQLGLYSNQPQHF	TGTGCCAGTACCCAGCTGGGACTATATAGCAATCAGCCCCAGCATTTT	TRBV19	TRBJ1-5	-	medium-sized